A selection of T cell receptor beta chains follows, all from one sample in a study of blood T cell repertoires in COVID-19. Assay: immunoSEQ multiplex PCR; the TCRdb copy retains only in-frame clones and omits some. The table lists 70,000 to 85,000 clones, 87% of them singletons. The sample consisted of peripheral blood. The receptor set was obtained from a woman aged 45-65 years with active or convalescent COVID-19. Each CDR3 is given without its conserved first and last residue.

J gene: TRBJ1-3; CDR3 length: 15; V gene: TRBV4-3; CDR3 protein: ASSQDSNRGQGNTIY
J gene: TRBJ2-3; CDR3 length: 15; V gene: TRBV4-2; CDR3 protein: ASSQDWRGGSTDTQY
J gene: TRBJ2-3; CDR3 length: 11; V gene: TRBV19; CDR3 protein: ASSIERLYTQY
J gene: TRBJ2-7; CDR3 length: 10; V gene: TRBV19; CDR3 protein: ASSTGGIEQY
J gene: TRBJ1-1; CDR3 length: 11; V gene: TRBV19; CDR3 protein: ASTPGGNTEAF
J gene: TRBJ1-2; CDR3 length: 13; V gene: TRBV6-5; CDR3 protein: ASRITGQGIGGYT
J gene: TRBJ1-2; CDR3 length: 13; V gene: TRBV7-2; CDR3 protein: ASTPKGQGLYGYT
J gene: TRBJ1-2; CDR3 length: 15; V gene: TRBV7-6; CDR3 protein: ASSLSGSPAENYGYT
J gene: TRBJ2-1; CDR3 length: 13; V gene: TRBV24-1; CDR3 protein: ATSDSGGGRNEQF
J gene: TRBJ1-2; CDR3 length: 10; V gene: TRBV6-5; CDR3 protein: ASSPGTDGYT